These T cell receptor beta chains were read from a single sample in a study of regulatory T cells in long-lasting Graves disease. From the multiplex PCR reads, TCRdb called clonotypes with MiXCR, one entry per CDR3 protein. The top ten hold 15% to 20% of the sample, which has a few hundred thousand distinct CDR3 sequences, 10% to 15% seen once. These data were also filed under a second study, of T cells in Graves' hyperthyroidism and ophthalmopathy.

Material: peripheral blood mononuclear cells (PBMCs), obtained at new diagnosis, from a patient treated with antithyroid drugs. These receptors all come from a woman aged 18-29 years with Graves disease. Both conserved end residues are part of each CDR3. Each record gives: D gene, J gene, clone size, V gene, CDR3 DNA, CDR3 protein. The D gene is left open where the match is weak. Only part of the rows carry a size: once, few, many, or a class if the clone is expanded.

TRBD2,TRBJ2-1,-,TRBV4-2,TGTGCCAGCAGCCAAGGGACTAGCGGGGTTTACTCCTACAATGAGCAGTTCTTC,CASSQGTSGVYSYNEQFF
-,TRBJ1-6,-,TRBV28,TGTGCCAGCAGTCCCCAGGATAATTCACCCCTCCACTTT,CASSPQDNSPLHF
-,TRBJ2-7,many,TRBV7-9,TGTGCCAGCAGCTCAAATAGGGGGAGCTCCTACGAGCAGTACTTC,CASSSNRGSSYEQYF
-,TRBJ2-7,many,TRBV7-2,TGTGCCAGCAGCTTAAGGTGGCAGAAGTCCTACGAGCAGTACTTC,CASSLRWQKSYEQYF
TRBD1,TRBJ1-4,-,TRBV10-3,TGTGCCATCCGGGACAGGGAACATGAAAAACTGTTTTTT,CAIRDREHEKLFF
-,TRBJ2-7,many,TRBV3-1,TGTGCCAGCAGCCCCTACGGGCCCGCGAATTACGAGCAGTACTTC,CASSPYGPANYEQYF
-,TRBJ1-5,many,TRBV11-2,TGTGCCAGCAGCTTAGATCGGGGGTATAGCAATCAGCCCCAGCATTTT,CASSLDRGYSNQPQHF
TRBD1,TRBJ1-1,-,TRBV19,TGTGCCAGTAGATTAGTAGGGGGCCATGAAGCTTTCTTT,CASRLVGGHEAFF
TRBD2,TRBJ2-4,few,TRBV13,TGTGTCAGCAGCTTGCCGGGACTAGGGGCCAAAAACATTCAGTACTTC,CVSSLPGLGAKNIQYF
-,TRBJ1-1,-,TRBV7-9,TGTGCCAGCAGCTTAGTGGACGGAAACACTGAAGCTTTCTTT,CASSLVDGNTEAFF
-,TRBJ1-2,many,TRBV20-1,TGCAGTGCTAGAGTCGCAGGGGCGCATGGCTACACCTTC,CSARVAGAHGYTF
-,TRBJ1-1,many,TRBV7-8,TGTGCCAGCAGCTTCTTAAGGGGGGCCACTGAAGCTTTCTTT,CASSFLRGATEAFF
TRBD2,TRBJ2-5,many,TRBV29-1,TGCAGCGTTGAGACTAGCGGGAGGGAGACCCAGTACTTC,CSVETSGRETQYF
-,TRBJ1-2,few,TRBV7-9,TGTGCCAGCAGAACGCCCGATGACAGATATGGGTATGGCTACACCTTC,CASRTPDDRYGYGYTF
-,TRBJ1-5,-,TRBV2,TGTGCCAGCAGTTTAGGACAGCTTCCTAGCAATCAGCCCCAGCATTTT,CASSLGQLPSNQPQHF
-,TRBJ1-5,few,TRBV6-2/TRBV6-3,TGTGCCAGCAGTTACGGGCAGGGAGGAGGTCAGCCCCAGCATTTT,CASSYGQGGGQPQHF
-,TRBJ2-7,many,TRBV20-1,TGCAGTGCGACGCTGGCGGGCCGAACCTACGAGCAGTACTTC,CSATLAGRTYEQYF
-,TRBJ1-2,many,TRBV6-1,TGTGCCAGCAGGACCCCGGCCAGGGCGTATGGCTACACCTTC,CASRTPARAYGYTF
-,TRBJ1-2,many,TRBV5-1,TGCGCCAGCAGCATGGACGGAATCTATGGCTACACCTTC,CASSMDGIYGYTF
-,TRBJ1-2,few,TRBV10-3,TGTGCCATCAGTGAGTCAGCCTATGGCTACACCTTC,CAISESAYGYTF
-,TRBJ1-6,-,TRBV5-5,TGTGCCAGCAGCCCGGGATGGATAGAATATTCACCCCTCCACTTT,CASSPGWIEYSPLHF
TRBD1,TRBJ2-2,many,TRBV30,TGTGCCTGGAGTGTCGGGGACAGGGACGGCGGGGAGCTGTTTTTT,CAWSVGDRDGGELFF
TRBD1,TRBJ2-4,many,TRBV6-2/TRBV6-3,TGTGCCAGCAGTTACGCTGGGACAGTTAACATTCAGTACTTC,CASSYAGTVNIQYF
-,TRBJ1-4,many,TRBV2,TGTGCCAGCAGTGGGGCGGGCCCACCTCCCGCATCTAATGAAAAACTGTTTTTT,CASSGAGPPPASNEKLFF
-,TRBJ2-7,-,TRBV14,TGTGCCAGCAGCCAGGTCCCTGGACCGACCTACGAGCAGTACTTC,CASSQVPGPTYEQYF
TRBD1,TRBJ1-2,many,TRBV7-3,TGTGCCAGCAGCCCCCGACGGGACAGGGGGCCGATATACTATGGCTACACCTTC,CASSPRRDRGPIYYGYTF
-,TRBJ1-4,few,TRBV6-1,TGTGCCAGCAGTCACCCTCTACGAGGACGTCTTTCGAACTCATTAGAAAAACTGTTTTTT,CASSHPLRGRLSNSLEKLFF
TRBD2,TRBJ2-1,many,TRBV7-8,TGTGCCAGCAGCTCCCGCTTAGGCGGGAGGGCCGGAGTGGGAAATGAGCAGTTCTTC,CASSSRLGGRAGVGNEQFF
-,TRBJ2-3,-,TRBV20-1,TGCAGTGCTAGAGATAAAACGGACCATACGCAGTATTTT,CSARDKTDHTQYF
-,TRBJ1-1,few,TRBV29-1,TGCAGCGTTGTGCCGACCATCCGGGGGAACACTGAAGCTTTCTTT,CSVVPTIRGNTEAFF
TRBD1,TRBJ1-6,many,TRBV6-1,TGTGCCAGCAGTCCTATTCAGGGGGATAATTCACCCCTCCACTTT,CASSPIQGDNSPLHF
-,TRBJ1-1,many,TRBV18,TGTGCCAGCTCACTTAGACACCTTGAAGCTTTCTTT,CASSLRHLEAFF
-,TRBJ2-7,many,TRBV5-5,TGTGCCAGCAGCTTGTTTCCAGGGACGTGGGAGCAGTACTTC,CASSLFPGTWEQYF
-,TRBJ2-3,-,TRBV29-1,TGCAGCGCAGTGTGGGGTACGCAGTATTTT,CSAVWGTQYF
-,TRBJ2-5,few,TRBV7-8,TGTGCCAGCAGCCGAAATTCCCTTCCGGGGAGGAATAGGACCCAGTACTTC,CASSRNSLPGRNRTQYF
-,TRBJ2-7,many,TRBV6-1,TGTGCCAGCCTGGGATTACAGTACGAGCAGTACTTC,CASLGLQYEQYF
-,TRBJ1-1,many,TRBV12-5,TGTGCTAGTGGTCCCAGGGAGCATGAAGCTTTCTTT,CASGPREHEAFF
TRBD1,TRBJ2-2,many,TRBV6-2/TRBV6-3,TGTGCCAGCAGTACACATCGGACAGGACCATCGGAAGGCGCCGGGGAGCTGTTTTTT,CASSTHRTGPSEGAGELFF
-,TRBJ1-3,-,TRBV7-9,TGTGCCAGCAGTCATTCGTTCCGGAACACCATATATTTT,CASSHSFRNTIYF
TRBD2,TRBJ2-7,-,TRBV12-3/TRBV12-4,TGTGCCAGCAGTTTATGGACTAGCGGGACCTACGAGCAGTACTTC,CASSLWTSGTYEQYF
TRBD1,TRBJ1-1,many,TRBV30,TGTGCCTGGATGCTCGCGGGACAGCATAACACTGAAGCTTTCTTT,CAWMLAGQHNTEAFF
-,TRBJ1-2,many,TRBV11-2,TGTGCCAGCAGCTTAGGGGGACTTAGCTATGGCTACACCTTC,CASSLGGLSYGYTF
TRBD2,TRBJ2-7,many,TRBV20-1,TGCAGTGCTCGGGGGATAGCGGGACGAGTGTACGAGCAGTACTTC,CSARGIAGRVYEQYF